This T cell receptor (beta chain) comes out of a study of identical twins. Study-level points and caveats: The authors noted that invariant MAIT and iNKT cells could partly confound zero-insertion analyses.

The CDR3 length is 15 residues. The V and J ends lost 0 bases and 5 bases, in that order; junction bases with no gene match: 7. Germline V CDR1 and CDR2: DFQATT, SNEGSKA (reference sequence). TCRdb fed the 5' RACE reads into MiXCR, producing one record per CDR3 protein. The sample records more than 400,000 distinct CDR3 sequences, 12% to 15% being singletons. Healthy Caucasians alone served as donors. Note on this clonotype: Its target is not known.

This same sample was also part of a study on yellow fever vaccine responses in identical twins.

The clonotype was recovered from a woman under 30 in good health. The source material was CD4+ T cells sorted from blood. This chain connects TRBV20-1 to TRBJ2-7; 10 bases fit TRBD1. CDR3 region: CSARDIGQGDHEQYF. The DNA of the CDR3 is TGCAGTGCTAGAGATATTGGACAGGGGGACCACGAGCAGTACTTC.